The 31 T cell receptor beta chains below were found in one sample sequenced in a study of shared clonotypes between healthy human individuals (dated by TCRdb to about 2020). For the CD8 naive samples, CD45RO-negative cells were positively selected for CCR7, yielding a CD45RA+CCR7+ population from which TemRA cells were excluded. Libraries were built with the immunoSEQ multiplex PCR assay. TCRdb retrieved this table from immuneACCESS and kept in-frame rearrangements only. Not all clones are present; in checked studies, unresolved V genes account for under half, and no reason is known for the remainder. Across this sample there are around 2,000,000 clones, with about 95% seen only once. The leading ten clones occupy roughly 1% of the sample. The sequenced sample consisted of naive CD8+ T cells sorted from blood. Explained via the paper, the cell subset or site label denotes: CD45RA+CCR7+. These receptors were obtained from a man between 18 and 29 years old in good health.

The V call is TRBV13, the J call TRBJ2-7; maybe TRBD1 (6 bases). The germline V and J ends were trimmed by 5 bases and 1 base, with 12 bases remaining between them. This CDR3 region has 14 residues. The germline V gene encodes CDR1 PRHDT and CDR2 FYEKMQ (reference sequence). The CDR3 DNA reads TGTGCCAGCAGCACCGGGGACAAGTCCTACGAGCAGTACTTC. Translated, it gives CASSTGDKSYEQYF.

This rearrangement joins TRBV5-4 to TRBJ1-6; 7 nucleotides agree with TRBD1. CDR3 length: 15 residues. Per germline, CDR1 SGHNT and CDR2 YYREEE (reference sequence). The trim removed 3 bases at V and 6 bases at J, leaving 6 bases unmatched. CDR3 sequence reads: CASSWGTDTNSPLHF. The CDR3 region has the DNA TGTGCCAGCAGCTGGGGGACAGATACTAATTCACCCCTCCACTTT.

J is TRBJ1-3 and V is TRBV14; D is uncertain. CDR1 is SGHDN, CDR2 FVKESK, per germline. CDR3 length: 15 residues. The V gene lost 4 bases and the J gene lost 0 bases, with 10 bases spanning the gap. The CDR3: CASSPWGISGNTIYF. In nucleotides, the CDR3 is TGTGCCAGCAGCCCTTGGGGTATCTCTGGAAACACCATATATTTT.

CDR3 bases: TGTGCCAGCAGCGGAGGACAGTCAAAGAACTACGAGCAGTACTTC. It translates to CASSGGQSKNYEQYF. The V call is TRBV6-5, the J call TRBJ2-7; D is perhaps TRBD1 (6 bases). Trimming shortened V by 6 bases and J by 3 bases, and 18 bases separated the two germline ends. Germline values: CDR1 MNHEY, CDR2 SVGAGI. The CDR3 covers 15 residues.

V is TRBV19 and J is TRBJ2-2; D uncertain. Trimming removed 6 bases at V and 7 bases at J, with 15 bases between. From germline, CDR1 is LNHDA and CDR2 SQIVND (reference sequence). The CDR3 is 14 amino acids. CDR3 DNA sequence: TGTGCCAGTAGGCCCGAACAGTATAACGGGGAGCTGTTTTTT. This sequence encodes CASRPEQYNGELFF.

The chain is built from TRBV4-3 and TRBJ2-7, with TRBD2 matching over 9 bases. Trimming at V came to 0 bases and at J to 2 bases, leaving 14 bases not matched to a gene. The CDR3 extends over 19 amino acids. Germline lookup yields CDR1 LGHNA and CDR2 YSLEER. The CDR3 here is CASSQDRQGETSGTYEQYF. CDR3 coding DNA: TGCGCCAGCAGCCAAGATAGGCAGGGGGAGACTAGCGGAACCTACGAGCAGTACTTC.

The chain uses TRBV10-2 and TRBJ2-5; no reliable D call. This CDR3 is built from 16 residues. Trimming removed 3 bases at V and 1 base at J, with 15 bases between. Germline CDR1 is WSHSY and CDR2 is SAAADI. The CDR3 protein is CASSDPSEEAQETQYF. DNA of the CDR3: TGCGCCAGCAGTGACCCCAGCGAAGAGGCCCAAGAGACCCAGTACTTC.

V is TRBV7-9 and J is TRBJ1-3; no firm D call. The CDR3 sequence is 11 residues long. With 8 bases removed from V and 0 bases from J, the gap between germline ends came to 2 bases. In germline, CDR1 is SEHNR, CDR2 FQNEAQ (reference sequence). The CDR3 bases are TGTGCCAGCGTCTCTGGAAACACCATATATTTT. This sequence encodes CASVSGNTIYF. The full variable domain, with the rest looked up from reference TRBV7-9 and TRBJ1-3, is DTGVSQNPRHKITKRGQNVTFRCDPISEHNRLYWYRQTLGQGPEFLTYFQNEAQLEKSRLLSDRFSAERPKGSFSTLEIQRTEQGDSAMYLCASVSGNTIYFGEGSWLTVV.

This clone was picked up one time. The CDR3 spells CASSSGLILYEQYF. CDR3 nucleotide sequence: TGTGCCAGCAGCTCAGGACTAATTCTCTACGAGCAGTACTTC. This chain links TRBV11-2 with TRBJ2-7, with D possibly TRBD2 on 6 matching bases. The CDR3 runs 14 residues. V dropped 4 bases and J dropped 3 bases, with 13 bases sitting between them. The germline V gene has CDR1 SGHAT and CDR2 FQNNGV.

The chain joins TRBV29-1 to TRBJ2-5, with D perhaps matching TRBD2 (6 bases). The CDR3 is made up of 14 amino acids. CDR1 is SQVTM, CDR2 ANQGSEA, per germline. The V and J ends lost 0 bases and 1 base respectively, with 9 bases between them. DNA of the CDR3: TGCAGCGTTGAAGAGTGGGAGGCCCAAGAGACCCAGTACTTC. It encodes CSVEEWEAQETQYF.

The gene calls are TRBV7-9 and TRBJ2-7; TRBD2 aligns across 8 bases. This CDR3 region has 16 residues. V lost 0 bases and J lost 4; bases outside the gene matches: 8. CDR1 is SEHNR and CDR2 is FQNEAQ in the germline V gene (reference sequence). The CDR3 region has the DNA TGTGCCAGCAGCTTAGCTGTTAGCGGGGTGAATTACGAGCAGTACTTC. Its translation: CASSLAVSGVNYEQYF.

This sequence joins TRBV6-1 and TRBJ1-1; possible D gene TRBD1, 5 bases. Germline loops: CDR1 MNHNS, CDR2 SASEGT. V lost 1 base and J 4 bases, leaving 10 bases between the germline ends. CDR3 length equals 14 residues. CDR3 sequence reads: CASSEVPGTTEAFF. As DNA, the CDR3 is TGTGCCAGCAGTGAAGTACCCGGGACCACTGAAGCTTTCTTT.

The chain has TRBV5-1 and TRBJ1-1; D is unresolved. Between the trimmed V and J ends, which lost 3 bases and 3 bases, there was a span of 15 bases. The CDR3 has 15 amino acids. From germline, CDR1 is SGHRS and CDR2 YFSETQ. CDR3 sequence: CASSSRSDLDTEAFF. CDR3 sequence (DNA): TGCGCCAGCAGCTCCCGAAGTGATTTGGACACTGAAGCTTTCTTT.

The sample holds a few counts of this clone. Other DNA sequences from this sample encode an identical CDR3 as well. The chain has TRBV9 and TRBJ2-7; TRBD1 might be the D (6 bases). Germline lookup yields CDR1 SGDLS and CDR2 YYNGEE. The CDR3 contains 14 residues. With 0 bases removed from V and 1 base from J, the gap between germline ends came to 8 bases. CDR3 sequence: CASSVGTASYEQYF. CDR3 nucleotides: TGTGCCAGCAGCGTAGGGACAGCATCCTACGAGCAGTACTTC.

In this sample, this clone turned up once. The rearrangement links TRBV27 to TRBJ2-1; possibly TRBD2 for D (5 bases). The germline CDR1 and CDR2 sequences are MNHEY and SMNVEV (reference sequence). The CDR3 covers 14 residues. Trimming shortened V by 6 bases and J by 7 bases, and 16 bases separated the two germline ends. The CDR3 DNA reads TGTGCCAGCAGCGTGGGGAGTCGGGGTAATGAGCAGTTCTTC. This sequence encodes CASSVGSRGNEQFF.

V and J are TRBV6-5 and TRBJ2-5, with D perhaps TRBD2 (6 bases). Per the germline V gene, CDR1 is MNHEY and CDR2 is SVGAGI. The CDR3 loop spans 16 amino acids. Trimming took 0 bases from V and 1 from J, leaving 12 bases between them. CDR3 protein: CASSYSEAGPQETQYF. As DNA, the CDR3 is TGTGCCAGCAGTTACTCGGAAGCGGGCCCCCAAGAGACCCAGTACTTC.

The chain carries TRBV10-3 and TRBJ1-1, with no clear D. Looked up from germline, CDR1 is ENHRY and CDR2 is SYGVKD. This CDR3 comprises 12 residues. Trimming stripped 0 bases from V and 6 bases from J, with 5 bases between. CDR3 DNA: TGTGCCATCAGTGAGTCGGGAGCTGAAGCTTTCTTT. It is translated as CAISESGAEAFF.

The V call is TRBV5-1, the J call TRBJ2-2, with a weak D call TRBD1 (6 bases). Germline CDR1 and CDR2: SGHRS and YFSETQ. This CDR3 has 14 amino acids. V shed 5 bases and J shed 4 bases, with 12 bases lying between them. The CDR3 protein is CASRKDRTTGELFF. CDR3 sequence (DNA): TGCGCCAGCAGAAAAGACAGGACCACCGGGGAGCTGTTTTTT.

The chain carries TRBV6-6 and TRBJ1-1; D is ambiguous. The CDR3 covers 13 residues. CDR1 MNHNY and CDR2 SVGAGI come from the germline V gene (reference sequence). Trimming shortened V by 6 bases and J by 3 bases, and 11 bases separated the two germline ends. CDR3 protein: CASSRRGDTEAFF. Here the CDR3 DNA reads TGTGCCAGCAGCCGTCGAGGAGACACTGAAGCTTTCTTT.

The chain is built from TRBV9 and TRBJ2-7; 8 bases match TRBD2. CDR3 length: 15 residues. Germline values: CDR1 SGDLS, CDR2 YYNGEE. The trim removed 1 base at V and 3 bases at J, leaving 6 bases unmatched. CDR3 sequence: CASSVSPGGDYEQYF. In DNA, the CDR3 is TGTGCCAGCAGCGTATCACCCGGGGGGGACTACGAGCAGTACTTC.

The chain joins TRBV6-5 to TRBJ2-1; 7 positions agree with TRBD1. Trimming took 6 bases from V and 0 from J; bases not matched to a gene: 2. Germline V gene sequence: CDR1 MNHEY, CDR2 SVGAGI. The CDR3 spans 14 residues. CDR3 protein: CASRAGGSYNEQFF. In DNA form, the CDR3 reads TGTGCCAGCAGGGCAGGGGGCTCCTACAATGAGCAGTTCTTC.

Details on this clone: Distinct nucleotide sequences in the sample also encode this CDR3. The chain employs TRBV27 and TRBJ2-7; D possibly matches TRBD1 or TRBD2 (5 bases each). V gave up 3 bases and J gave up 5 bases, with 5 bases separating them. The CDR3 spans 11 residues. CDR1 is MNHEY, CDR2 SMNVEV, per germline (reference sequence). The CDR3: CASSLGDEQYF. The CDR3 nucleotides are TGTGCCAGCAGTTTGGGGGACGAGCAGTACTTC.

The chain recombines TRBV18 with TRBJ2-4; D possibly corresponds to TRBD1 (6 bases). Germline CDR1 KGHSH, CDR2 LQKENI. Trimming took 1 base from V and 3 from J, leaving 13 bases between them. The CDR3 spans 16 residues. CDR3: CASSPQTGLVKNIQYF. CDR3 sequence (DNA): TGTGCCAGCTCACCACAAACAGGGTTAGTCAAAAACATTCAGTACTTC.

The V call is TRBV9, the J call TRBJ2-3; D possibly uses TRBD1 or TRBD2 (6 bases each). Germline V CDR1 and CDR2: SGDLS, YYNGEE. The CDR3 spans 17 residues. V was shortened by 4 bases and J by 2 bases, with 20 bases between the two germline ends. This CDR3 reads CASSPGASKEFTDTQYF. CDR3 DNA sequence: TGTGCCAGCAGCCCGGGGGCCAGCAAGGAATTCACAGATACGCAGTATTTT.

The J gene is TRBJ2-7, the V gene TRBV4-3, with TRBD2 matching 15 bases. The CDR3 has 16 residues. Germline CDR1 reads LGHNA; CDR2 reads YSLEER. V lost 2 bases to trimming and J lost 4 bases; unmatched junction nucleotides: 3. CDR3 sequence: CASSQTGLAGGYEQYF. The CDR3 coding sequence is TGCGCCAGCAGCCAAACCGGACTAGCGGGAGGGTACGAGCAGTACTTC.

This rearrangement joins TRBV6-1 to TRBJ2-2, with unresolved D. This CDR3 region has 14 residues. Germline CDR1 is MNHNS and CDR2 is SASEGT. Trimming took 8 bases from V and 6 from J, leaving 16 bases between them. CDR3 sequence reads: CASFSTRFPGELFF. The CDR3 DNA reads TGTGCCAGCTTCTCAACCCGGTTCCCCGGGGAGCTGTTTTTT.

The V gene is TRBV27, the J gene TRBJ2-3, with 7 positions matching TRBD2. There are 18 residues in the CDR3. Germline trimming cut 0 bases from V and 0 bases from J; bases unmatched to any gene: 9. Germline V CDR1 and CDR2: MNHEY, SMNVEV (reference sequence). The CDR3 is CASSLSSLAGVSTDTQYF. The CDR3 DNA reads as TGTGCCAGCAGTTTATCATCGTTGGCGGGAGTAAGCACAGATACGCAGTATTTT.

V and J are TRBV5-5 and TRBJ2-7, with D perhaps assigned TRBD1 or TRBD2 (5 bases each). The V gene's germline CDR1 is SGHKS and CDR2 YYEKEE (reference sequence). Trimming left V 4 bases short and J 2 bases short, with 13 bases between. The CDR3 has 14 amino acids. The CDR3 DNA sequence: TGTGCCAGCAGCGAAGGGACGGCCGCCTACGAGCAGTACTTC. It is translated as CASSEGTAAYEQYF.

This clone was detected only once. CDR3 sequence (DNA): TGTGCCTGGAGTGTACTGGACCGGAACTACGAGCAGTACTTC. As protein: CAWSVLDRNYEQYF. The chain uses TRBV30 and TRBJ2-7; unclear D gene. The germline V and J ends were trimmed by 0 bases and 3 bases, with 12 bases remaining between them. CDR3 length equals 14 residues. Germline CDR1 reads GTSNPN; CDR2 reads SVGIG (reference sequence).

The chain employs TRBV7-9 and TRBJ2-1; no clear D. Per germline, CDR1 SEHNR and CDR2 FQNEAQ (reference sequence). Trimming shortened V by 5 bases and J by 3 bases, and 11 bases separated the two germline ends. The CDR3 is 14 residues long. This CDR3 is CASSMGANYNEQFF. CDR3 in DNA: TGTGCCAGCAGCATGGGCGCGAACTACAATGAGCAGTTCTTC.

This clone has only one observation. V usage is TRBV5-6 and J usage is TRBJ1-2, with TRBD1 matching 9 bases. The CDR3 length is 15 residues. The germline gives CDR1 SGHDT, CDR2 YYEEEE. Trimming cost V 2 bases and J 4 bases; bases outside gene matches: 6. CDR3: CASSFGTGPFYGYTF. The CDR3 nucleotides are TGTGCCAGCAGCTTCGGGACAGGGCCATTCTATGGCTACACCTTC.